This is a list of T cell receptor beta chains from one sample in a study of PD-L1 blockade in urothelial cancer. Repertoires were generated with immunoSEQ multiplex PCR, while TCRdb's copy carries only in-frame clones and drops some. The sample lists about 50,000 clones; about 82% were seen once. The source was PBMCs, collected around atezolizumab (anti-PD-L1) treatment. The receptors shown here come from a man aged 70 or older with urothelial cancer. CDR3s include the opening cysteine and the closing phenylalanine or tryptophan. Each record gives: J gene, clone size, D gene, V gene, CDR3 DNA, CDR3 protein. A D gene is named only where the DNA matches it firmly. The size entry is marked missing in some rows and otherwise reads once, few, many or a size class.

j_call: TRBJ1-2
clone_size: -
d_call: TRBD1
v_call: TRBV29-1
cdr3_nt: TGCAGCTTCACCGGGACAGGCCTCGCGGGCTACACCTTC
cdr3_aa: CSFTGTGLAGYTF

j_call: TRBJ2-5
clone_size: -
d_call: -
v_call: TRBV21-1
cdr3_nt: TGTGCCAGCAGCAAGTTAACATCCTCGGGGCGGGATAGTTTAATCTGGGAGACCCAGTACTTC
cdr3_aa: CASSKLTSSGRDSLIWETQYF

j_call: TRBJ1-5
clone_size: -
d_call: -
v_call: TRBV5-1
cdr3_nt: TGCGCCAGCAGCTCCCTCCCAGGGGTGGGTCAGCCCCAGCATTTT
cdr3_aa: CASSSLPGVGQPQHF

j_call: TRBJ1-2
clone_size: -
d_call: -
v_call: TRBV2
cdr3_nt: TGTGCCAGCAGCGAAAATCGGGGGAACTATGGCTACACCTTC
cdr3_aa: CASSENRGNYGYTF

j_call: TRBJ2-5
clone_size: -
d_call: TRBD2
v_call: TRBV5-8
cdr3_nt: TGTGCCAGCAGCCCCGGGGGGATAGAAGAGACCCAGTACTTC
cdr3_aa: CASSPGGIEETQYF

j_call: TRBJ2-6
clone_size: -
d_call: TRBD1
v_call: TRBV28
cdr3_nt: TGTGCCGCCAAGAGACCGGGACAGGGATACTCTGGGGCCAACGTCCTGACTTTC
cdr3_aa: CAAKRPGQGYSGANVLTF

j_call: TRBJ2-7
clone_size: -
d_call: TRBD1
v_call: TRBV5-1
cdr3_nt: TGCGCCAGCAGCTTGCTGGGGACAGCCCAATACGAGCAGTACTTC
cdr3_aa: CASSLLGTAQYEQYF

j_call: TRBJ2-1
clone_size: -
d_call: -
v_call: TRBV7-6
cdr3_nt: TGTGCCAGCAGCTACACGTCGCTGCCAGCCTACAATGAGCAGTTCTTC
cdr3_aa: CASSYTSLPAYNEQFF

j_call: TRBJ2-3
clone_size: -
d_call: -
v_call: TRBV10-3
cdr3_nt: TGTGCCATCAGTGAAGGAGAGGGTTCAGATACGCAGTATTTT
cdr3_aa: CAISEGEGSDTQYF

j_call: TRBJ2-5
clone_size: -
d_call: -
v_call: TRBV19
cdr3_nt: TGTGCCAGTAGTTCCCGGACAACAGAGACCCAGTACTTC
cdr3_aa: CASSSRTTETQYF

j_call: TRBJ2-5
clone_size: few
d_call: -
v_call: TRBV7-6
cdr3_nt: TGTGCCAGCAGCTTAGATCGGGGAGAACAAGAGACCCAGTACTTC
cdr3_aa: CASSLDRGEQETQYF

j_call: TRBJ2-2
clone_size: -
d_call: -
v_call: TRBV29-1
cdr3_nt: TGCAGCGTGACCCCGGGACATAGAACCGGGGAGCTGTTTTTT
cdr3_aa: CSVTPGHRTGELFF

j_call: TRBJ2-1
clone_size: -
d_call: -
v_call: TRBV27
cdr3_nt: TGTGCCAGCAGCGCCCCAGCGTTGGGGGGCAATGAGCAGTTCTTC
cdr3_aa: CASSAPALGGNEQFF

j_call: TRBJ1-2
clone_size: -
d_call: -
v_call: TRBV5-4
cdr3_nt: TGTGCCAGCAGCTTCGGGTCTGGACAGTTTCTCTCCCTCCGCTATGGCTACACCTTC
cdr3_aa: CASSFGSGQFLSLRYGYTF

j_call: TRBJ2-2
clone_size: -
d_call: -
v_call: TRBV5-1
cdr3_nt: TGCGCCAGCAGCTCCAGGGAGAACACCGGGGAGCTGTTTTTT
cdr3_aa: CASSSRENTGELFF

j_call: TRBJ1-1
clone_size: few
d_call: -
v_call: TRBV6-6
cdr3_nt: TGTGCCAGCAGGAACAGGGAGCCTTTCTTT
cdr3_aa: CASRNREPFF

j_call: TRBJ2-7
clone_size: -
d_call: -
v_call: TRBV5-1
cdr3_nt: TGCGCCAGCAGCTTGAGTCCTACCTACGAGCAGTACTTC
cdr3_aa: CASSLSPTYEQYF

j_call: TRBJ1-1
clone_size: -
d_call: TRBD1
v_call: TRBV19
cdr3_nt: TGTGCCAGTAGTATGGGGACAGGGGACCCGAACACTGAAGCTTTCTTT
cdr3_aa: CASSMGTGDPNTEAFF

j_call: TRBJ2-1
clone_size: -
d_call: -
v_call: TRBV7-2
cdr3_nt: TGTGCCAGCAGCTTAGACGGGAAGGTGAGGGATGAGCAGTTCTTC
cdr3_aa: CASSLDGKVRDEQFF

j_call: TRBJ1-4
clone_size: -
d_call: -
v_call: TRBV4-2
cdr3_nt: TGTGCCAGCAGCCAAGATTTGGGTGTGACCGGGAGTGAAAAACTGTTTTTT
cdr3_aa: CASSQDLGVTGSEKLFF

j_call: TRBJ2-1
clone_size: -
d_call: -
v_call: TRBV7-8
cdr3_nt: TGTGCCAGCAGCTTAGGGTGGGAGAGCCGGGATGAGCAGTTCTTC
cdr3_aa: CASSLGWESRDEQFF

j_call: TRBJ1-1
clone_size: once
d_call: -
v_call: TRBV7-9
cdr3_nt: TGTGCCAGCAGCCTACCCCAGGGAAAAACTGAAGCTTTCTTT
cdr3_aa: CASSLPQGKTEAFF

j_call: TRBJ2-7
clone_size: -
d_call: TRBD2
v_call: TRBV11-2
cdr3_nt: TGTGCTAGCAGCTTAGATAAGGCGGGAGGGTTCTACGAGCAGTACTTC
cdr3_aa: CASSLDKAGGFYEQYF

j_call: TRBJ2-3
clone_size: -
d_call: -
v_call: TRBV11-3
cdr3_nt: TGTGCCAGCAGCTTAGATTCTAGTACCACAGATACGCAGTATTTT
cdr3_aa: CASSLDSSTTDTQYF

j_call: TRBJ2-1
clone_size: -
d_call: TRBD2
v_call: TRBV9
cdr3_nt: TGTGCCAGCAGCGTAGCTAGCGGGAGCTCATATGAGCAGTTCTTC
cdr3_aa: CASSVASGSSYEQFF

j_call: TRBJ1-2
clone_size: -
d_call: -
v_call: TRBV10-3
cdr3_nt: TGTGCCATCAGTGAGGGACACAATGGCTACACCTTC
cdr3_aa: CAISEGHNGYTF

j_call: TRBJ2-1
clone_size: -
d_call: TRBD1
v_call: TRBV5-4
cdr3_nt: TGTGCCAGCAGCTGGGGACAGGGTAGAGGGAATGAGCAGTTCTTC
cdr3_aa: CASSWGQGRGNEQFF

j_call: TRBJ1-2
clone_size: -
d_call: TRBD1
v_call: TRBV29-1
cdr3_nt: TGCAGCGTGGACAGGGGGACCTATGGCTACACCTTC
cdr3_aa: CSVDRGTYGYTF

j_call: TRBJ2-7
clone_size: -
d_call: -
v_call: TRBV5-1
cdr3_nt: TGCGCCAGCAGCTTGAGTGTGCAGGGCCCGAACATTCTTTCCTACGAGCAGTACTTC
cdr3_aa: CASSLSVQGPNILSYEQYF

j_call: TRBJ1-1
clone_size: -
d_call: -
v_call: TRBV6-5
cdr3_nt: TGTGCCAGCAGTTACGGGGAGGCTGGGACGGGTGAAGCTTTCTTT
cdr3_aa: CASSYGEAGTGEAFF

j_call: TRBJ1-5
clone_size: -
d_call: -
v_call: TRBV19
cdr3_nt: TGTGCCAGTACCCCCCGGGGAGAGAGAAATCAGCCCCAGCATTTT
cdr3_aa: CASTPRGERNQPQHF

j_call: TRBJ2-2
clone_size: -
d_call: -
v_call: TRBV5-4
cdr3_nt: TGTGCCAGCAGCCCAGAGGGAGAGTACACCGGGGAGCTGTTTTTT
cdr3_aa: CASSPEGEYTGELFF

j_call: TRBJ2-1
clone_size: -
d_call: -
v_call: TRBV11-3
cdr3_nt: TGTGCCAGCAGCTCAGGCAGACAGTCCTACAATGAGCAGTTCTTC
cdr3_aa: CASSSGRQSYNEQFF

j_call: TRBJ2-2
clone_size: -
d_call: TRBD2
v_call: TRBV27
cdr3_nt: TGTGCCACCAGACTAGCGGGAGGGGCCGGGGAGCTGTTTTTT
cdr3_aa: CATRLAGGAGELFF

j_call: TRBJ2-7
clone_size: -
d_call: TRBD1
v_call: TRBV18
cdr3_nt: TGTGCCAGCTCACCAAGGACAGGGGCCTACGAGCAGTACTTC
cdr3_aa: CASSPRTGAYEQYF

j_call: TRBJ2-1
clone_size: -
d_call: TRBD1
v_call: TRBV11-3
cdr3_nt: TGTGCCAGCAGCTTAGGTTGGACAGGGGGTTTCCATGAGCAGTTCTTC
cdr3_aa: CASSLGWTGGFHEQFF

j_call: TRBJ1-5
clone_size: -
d_call: -
v_call: TRBV10-2
cdr3_nt: TGCGCCAGCAGTGAGCCCTCCAGGCAGACGGGGAGCAATCAGCCCCAGCATTTT
cdr3_aa: CASSEPSRQTGSNQPQHF

j_call: TRBJ2-2
clone_size: -
d_call: -
v_call: TRBV19
cdr3_nt: TGTGCCAGTAGTATAGGTTCCAGGGGAAACACCGGGGAGCTGTTTTTT
cdr3_aa: CASSIGSRGNTGELFF

j_call: TRBJ1-2
clone_size: -
d_call: -
v_call: TRBV6-6
cdr3_nt: TGTGCCAGCAGCACCGGGTCTTCAGCTAACTATGGCTACACCTTC
cdr3_aa: CASSTGSSANYGYTF

j_call: TRBJ1-2
clone_size: few
d_call: TRBD1
v_call: TRBV6-1
cdr3_nt: TGTGCCAGCAGTGAAGGACAGGGATGGGGCTACACCTTC
cdr3_aa: CASSEGQGWGYTF

j_call: TRBJ2-1
clone_size: -
d_call: TRBD2
v_call: TRBV19
cdr3_nt: TGTGCCAGTAGTACGGTGGGGCGGGAGTTCTATGAGCAGTTCTTC
cdr3_aa: CASSTVGREFYEQFF

j_call: TRBJ2-2
clone_size: -
d_call: TRBD1
v_call: TRBV30
cdr3_nt: TGTGCCTGGAGTCGGATCTGGGGACAGGGGGCTCCCCAACTTAACACCGGGGAGCTGTTTTTT
cdr3_aa: CAWSRIWGQGAPQLNTGELFF

j_call: TRBJ2-7
clone_size: -
d_call: -
v_call: TRBV7-2
cdr3_nt: TGTGCCAGCAGCTTACAGGGCTACGAGCAGTACTTC
cdr3_aa: CASSLQGYEQYF